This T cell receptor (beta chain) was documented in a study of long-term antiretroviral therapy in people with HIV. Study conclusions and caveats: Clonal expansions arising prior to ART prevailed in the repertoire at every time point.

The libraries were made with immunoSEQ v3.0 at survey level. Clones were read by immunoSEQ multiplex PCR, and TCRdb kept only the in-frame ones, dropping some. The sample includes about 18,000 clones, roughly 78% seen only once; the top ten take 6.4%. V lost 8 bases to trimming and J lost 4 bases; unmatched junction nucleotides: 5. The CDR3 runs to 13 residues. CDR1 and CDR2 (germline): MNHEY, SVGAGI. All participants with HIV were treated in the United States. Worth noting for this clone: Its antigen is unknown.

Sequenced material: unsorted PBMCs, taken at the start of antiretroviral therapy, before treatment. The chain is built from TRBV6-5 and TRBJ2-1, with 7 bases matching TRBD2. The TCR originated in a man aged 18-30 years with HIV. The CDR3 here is CASARREYNEQFF. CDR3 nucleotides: TGTGCCAGCGCTCGGCGGGAGTACAATGAGCAGTTCTTC.